One sample yielded the 3 T cell receptor beta chains listed below, sequenced in a study of identical twins. TCRdb used MiXCR to reprocess the 5' RACE reads, holding one entry per CDR3 protein. The sample includes about 280,000 distinct CDR3 sequences, about 8.3% of them seen just once. In addition, the sample was reused for a study of yellow fever vaccine responses in identical twins.

Input material: memory (CD45RO+) T cells sorted from blood. The receptors were sampled from a woman aged 18-30 years in good health.

The table lists this clonotype with a few counts. In DNA form, the CDR3 reads TGTGCCAGCGCCGGGACACTGACTTACGAGCAGTACTTC. It encodes CASAGTLTYEQYF. J is TRBJ2-7 and V is TRBV9; tentative D call: TRBD1 (6 bases). V dropped 7 bases and J dropped 4 bases, with 15 bases sitting between them. The CDR3 is 13 amino acids. The germline CDR1 and CDR2 sequences are SGDLS and YYNGEE.

This clonotype occurred many times. The rearrangement joins TRBV5-1 to TRBJ2-3; the match to TRBD2 covers 8 bases. CDR1 SGHRS and CDR2 YFSETQ come from the germline V gene. CDR3 length equals 15 residues. The V and J ends lost 1 base and 2 bases, in that order; junction bases with no gene match: 3. The CDR3 DNA follows: TGCGCCAGCAGCTTGCCAGCGGGGGTCACAGATACGCAGTATTTT. Translation: CASSLPAGVTDTQYF.

This clonotype has a count of ten or more. This chain uses TRBV12-3 or TRBV12-4 with TRBJ1-2, with D perhaps matching TRBD1 (5 bases). The CDR3 is 16 residues long. The germline V and J ends were trimmed by 6 bases and 4 bases, with 21 bases remaining between them. CDR3 coding DNA: TGTGCCAGCAGCCCGGAGCTATTTGGGGGAGTCTATGGCTACACCTTC. This encodes CASSPELFGGVYGYTF.